One sample yielded the 25 T cell receptor beta chains listed below, sequenced in a study of OX40 agonist ivuxolimab in advanced cancers. TCRdb's copy holds only in-frame clones and misses some; the assay was immunoSEQ multiplex PCR. The profile shows 55,000 to 70,000 clones, around 83% of them singletons. Sequenced here: CD4+ or CD8+ T cells sorted from blood, sampled in a trial of the OX40 agonist ivuxolimab. These TCRs come from an adult with an advanced solid tumor such as melanoma, head and neck, liver or kidney cancer.

The V gene is TRBV9, the J gene TRBJ1-2, with D hard to call. V was trimmed by 0 bases and J by 10 bases, leaving 7 bases between them. Germline CDR1 reads SGDLS; CDR2 reads YYNGEE. This CDR3 is built from 11 residues. The chain's CDR3 is CASSVGGFYTF. As DNA, the CDR3 is TGTGCCAGCAGCGTAGGTGGTTTCTACACCTTC.

The chain combines TRBV21-1 with TRBJ2-2; the table names TRBD1, a call not compared with the DNA. TRBV21-1 represents a pseudogene. This CDR3 is built from 15 residues. The DNA of the CDR3 is TGTGCCAGCAGCAAAGCACAGGGGAACACCGGGGAGCTGTTTTTT. The encoded protein is CASSKAQGNTGELFF.

This chain uses TRBV5-1 with TRBJ2-5; 7 positions agree with TRBD2. Germline values: CDR1 SGHRS, CDR2 YFSETQ. The CDR3 spans 14 residues. V lost 4 bases to trimming and J lost 4 bases; unmatched junction nucleotides: 7. This CDR3 reads CASSPTSVGETQYF. CDR3 sequence (DNA): TGCGCCAGCAGCCCCACTAGCGTTGGAGAGACCCAGTACTTC.

Here the CDR3 DNA reads TGTGCCAGCAGCGTTACAGGGGGCAATCAGCCCCAGCATTTT. The encoded protein is CASSVTGGNQPQHF. The V call is TRBV6-1, the J call TRBJ1-5; 7 bases are a match to TRBD1. The germline V gene has CDR1 MNHNS and CDR2 SASEGT. The V gene end was trimmed by 6 bases and the J gene end by 2 bases; junction bases not matched to a gene: 4. This CDR3 is 14 amino acids long.

The J gene is TRBJ1-2, the V gene TRBV19, with D maybe TRBD1 (6 bases). This CDR3 contains 14 residues. Germline CDR1 and CDR2: LNHDA and SQIVND (reference sequence). V dropped 7 bases and J dropped 5 bases, with 17 bases sitting between them. The CDR3 sequence is CASNRRRTEYGYTF. CDR3 DNA: TGTGCCAGTAATCGACGGCGGACAGAGTATGGCTACACCTTC.

J is TRBJ2-5 and V is TRBV9, with TRBD2 identical over 7 bases. Germline V gene sequence: CDR1 SGDLS, CDR2 YYNGEE. The CDR3 totals 14 residues. V lost 3 bases and J lost 5; bases outside the gene matches: 7. The CDR3 DNA reads TGTGCCAGCAGCGCTCCGGGGGGTGCCGAGACCCAGTACTTC. As protein: CASSAPGGAETQYF.

This clone has only a few counts. This chain uses TRBV7-9 with TRBJ1-1; no definite D call. Germline CDR1 reads SEHNR; CDR2 reads FQNEAQ (reference sequence). The CDR3 spans 12 residues. V lost 5 bases and J lost 4, with 8 bases in between. CDR3 in amino acids: CASSVAGTEAFF. For the CDR3, the DNA is TGTGCCAGCAGCGTCGCCGGCACTGAAGCTTTCTTT.

V usage is TRBV27 and J usage is TRBJ2-1; D not certain. V lost 8 bases and J 0 bases, leaving 14 bases between the germline ends. The germline V gene has CDR1 MNHEY and CDR2 SMNVEV (reference sequence). The CDR3 totals 15 residues. CDR3 sequence reads: CASPPQRSSYNEQFF. The CDR3 DNA reads TGTGCCAGCCCGCCCCAAAGGAGCTCCTACAATGAGCAGTTCTTC.

This chain uses TRBV5-4 with TRBJ1-4; 8 nucleotides align to TRBD1. This CDR3 is 14 amino acids long. The germline V gene has CDR1 SGHNT and CDR2 YYREEE (reference sequence). V dropped 6 bases and J dropped 5; count of bases not matched to a gene: 6. In DNA form, the CDR3 reads TGTGCCAGCAAACCAGGGGGCTTGAATGAAAAACTGTTTTTT. This translates into CASKPGGLNEKLFF.

The chain joins TRBV6-1 to TRBJ2-3; no definite D call. Germline V lookup: CDR1 MNHNS, CDR2 SASEGT. V gave up 6 bases and J gave up 3 bases, with 13 bases separating them. CDR3 size: 14 residues. DNA for the CDR3: TGTGCCAGCAGCCAAGAGGTGGAGACAGATACGCAGTATTTT. Protein sequence: CASSQEVETDTQYF.

The V and J genes are TRBV9 and TRBJ2-7; 7 bases are shared with TRBD1. This CDR3 comprises 17 residues. Germline V gene data show CDR1 as SGDLS and CDR2 as YYNGEE. Unmatched junction bases numbered 9, after V lost 0 bases and J lost 0 bases. The CDR3, as DNA: TGTGCCAGCAGCGTAGGGACAGGTCTACGAAGCTCCTACGAGCAGTACTTC. Translating gives CASSVGTGLRSSYEQYF.

This clone showed up just a few times. The CDR3, as DNA: TGTGCCAGCAGCTTATATGGGCCAGATGGCTACACCTTC. Amino acids: CASSLYGPDGYTF. This chain joins TRBV7-2 and TRBJ1-2, with D uncertain. Germline CDR1 SGHTA, CDR2 FQGNSA. V lost 2 bases, J lost 6 bases, and 10 bases lay in between. The CDR3 extends over 13 amino acids.

This chain joins TRBV28 and TRBJ1-5, with 7 nucleotides matching TRBD1. This CDR3 is built from 16 residues. V was pared by 3 bases and J by 6 bases, with 11 bases of the junction left unmatched. The germline CDR1 and CDR2 sequences are MDHEN and SYDVKM. CDR3 bases: TGTGCCAGCAGTTTCCTGGGACAGCTTAACACTCAGCCCCAGCATTTT. It encodes CASSFLGQLNTQPQHF. Based on the CDR3 plus reference TRBV28 and TRBJ1-5, the full variable domain is DVKVTQSSRYLVKRTGEKVFLECVQDMDHENMFWYRQDPGLGLRLIYFSYDVKMKEKGDIPEGYSVSREKKERFSLILESASTNQTSMYLCASSFLGQLNTQPQHFGDGTRLSIL.

The chain joins TRBV28 to TRBJ1-1; D unclear. V dropped 7 bases and J dropped 4 bases, with 7 bases sitting between them. CDR3 length: 11 amino acids. Germline V gives CDR1 MDHEN, CDR2 SYDVKM. CDR3 amino acids: CASNWGTEAFF. CDR3 nucleotide sequence: TGTGCCAGCAATTGGGGCACTGAAGCTTTCTTT.

The rearrangement links TRBV5-6 to TRBJ1-4; weak D call: TRBD1 (5 bases). The CDR3 length is 14 residues. Trimming shortened V by 2 bases and J by 4 bases, and 9 bases separated the two germline ends. Germline CDR1 SGHDT, CDR2 YYEEEE. CDR3 protein: CASSFGTLNEKLFF. The CDR3 DNA reads TGTGCCAGCAGCTTCGGGACCCTTAATGAAAAACTGTTTTTT. Complete variable domain (other parts from reference TRBV5-6 and TRBJ1-4): DAGVTQSPTHLIKTRGQQVTLRCSPKSGHDTVSWYQQALGQGPQFIFQYYEEEERQRGNFPDRFSGHQFPNYSSELNVNALLLGDSALYLCASSFGTLNEKLFFGSGTQLSVL.

The chain combines TRBV7-2 with TRBJ2-5, with 10 bases identical to TRBD2. This CDR3 contains 16 residues. V lost 1 base to trimming and J lost 3 bases; unmatched junction nucleotides: 5. The germline CDR1 and CDR2 sequences are SGHTA and FQGNSA. As DNA, the CDR3 is TGTGCCAGCAGCTTAGGAAGAGCGGGGGGGAAAGAGACCCAGTACTTC. Translating it yields CASSLGRAGGKETQYF.

The CDR3 loop reads CASSPFGVGQPQHF. The DNA for the CDR3 is TGTGCCAGCAGCCCTTTTGGAGTGGGTCAGCCCCAGCATTTT. The chain employs TRBV9 and TRBJ1-5; no clear D gene. CDR1 and CDR2 from the germline V gene are SGDLS and YYNGEE. V gave up 4 bases and J gave up 6 bases, with 14 bases separating them. This CDR3 has 14 amino acids.

This sequence joins TRBV7-2 and TRBJ2-7; tentatively, D is TRBD2 (6 bases). V was shortened by 4 bases and J by 2 bases, with 18 bases between the two germline ends. This CDR3 contains 16 residues. Germline assignment: CDR1 SGHTA and CDR2 FQGNSA. The CDR3 DNA sequence: TGTGCCAGCAGCTCGGGGTGGGGGACTGCAACCTACGAGCAGTACTTC. This translates into CASSSGWGTATYEQYF. The full variable domain, its missing parts supplied by reference TRBV7-2 and TRBJ2-7, is GAGVSQSPSNKVTEKGKDVELRCDPISGHTALYWYRQSLGQGLEFLIYFQGNSAPDKSGLPSDRFSAERTGGSVSTLTIQRTQQEDSAVYLCASSSGWGTATYEQYFGPGTRLTVT.

The chain uses TRBV6-6 and TRBJ1-1, with 9 nucleotides matching TRBD1. CDR3 length equals 15 residues. After removal of 7 bases from V and 10 bases from J, the junction contained 16 bases not matched to a gene. Germline V gives CDR1 MNHNY, CDR2 SVGAGI (reference sequence). The CDR3 nucleotides read TGTGCCAGCAATCTATATAGGGACAGGGCCTTTGGAGCTTTCTTT. Translating gives CASNLYRDRAFGAFF.

V gene TRBV19 combines with J gene TRBJ2-3; tentative D call: TRBD1 (5 bases). V was clipped by 1 base and J by 6 bases, with 14 bases between them. Germline values: CDR1 LNHDA, CDR2 SQIVND (reference sequence). The CDR3 consists of 15 residues. As DNA, the CDR3 is TGTGCCAGTAGTATAGCGTTATCAGGGCCCGATACGCAGTATTTT. It encodes CASSIALSGPDTQYF. The entire variable domain, with the rest obtained from reference TRBV19 and TRBJ2-3, is as follows: DGGITQSPKYLFRKEGQNVTLSCEQNLNHDAMYWYRQDPGQGLRLIYYSQIVNDFQKGDIAEGYSVSREKKESFPLTVTSAQKNPTAFYLCASSIALSGPDTQYFGPGTRLTVL.

The V gene is TRBV2, the J gene TRBJ1-2, with D unclear. From germline, CDR1 is SNHLY and CDR2 FYNNEI. The ends were cut back, 2 bases at V and 4 bases at J, with 14 bases in the middle. This CDR3 has 15 residues. This CDR3 reads CASSELEMRVYGYTF. DNA for the CDR3: TGTGCCAGCAGTGAACTCGAGATGAGGGTCTATGGCTACACCTTC.

The V and J genes are TRBV28 and TRBJ2-7; no definite D call. CDR1 is MDHEN and CDR2 is SYDVKM in the germline V gene. CDR3 length: 15 residues. The V end lost 2 bases, the J end lost 5 bases, and 16 bases lay between the germline ends. The CDR3 DNA reads TGTGCCAGCAGTTTAGGGCCGATTGGTTCGGACGAGCAGTACTTC. Protein sequence: CASSLGPIGSDEQYF.

The chain combines TRBV28 with TRBJ2-7, with TRBD2 matching over 7 bases. The CDR3 consists of 16 residues. From germline, CDR1 is MDHEN and CDR2 SYDVKM. Trimming cost V 4 bases and J 1 base; bases outside gene matches: 10. The CDR3 DNA reads TGTGCCAGCAGTTCCCCTTCCGCGGGGGTTTCCTACGAGCAGTACTTC. It yields the protein CASSSPSAGVSYEQYF.

The V call is TRBV29-1, the J call TRBJ2-3; D is unresolved. Germline CDR1 is SQVTM and CDR2 is ANQGSEA. The CDR3 is made up of 12 amino acids. V was shortened by 6 bases and J by 4 bases, with 11 bases between the two germline ends. The CDR3 is CSVDGRADTQYF. The CDR3 bases are TGCAGCGTGGACGGTAGGGCAGATACGCAGTATTTT.

V gene TRBV6-5 combines with J gene TRBJ1-1, with D tentatively TRBD1 (5 bases). Germline assignment: CDR1 MNHEY and CDR2 SVGAGI. Deletions cut 6 bases from V and 1 base from J, with 9 bases between. The CDR3 contains 13 residues. The CDR3 coding sequence is TGTGCCAGCAGGCTCCAGGGGAACACTGAAGCTTTCTTT. It codes for CASRLQGNTEAFF.